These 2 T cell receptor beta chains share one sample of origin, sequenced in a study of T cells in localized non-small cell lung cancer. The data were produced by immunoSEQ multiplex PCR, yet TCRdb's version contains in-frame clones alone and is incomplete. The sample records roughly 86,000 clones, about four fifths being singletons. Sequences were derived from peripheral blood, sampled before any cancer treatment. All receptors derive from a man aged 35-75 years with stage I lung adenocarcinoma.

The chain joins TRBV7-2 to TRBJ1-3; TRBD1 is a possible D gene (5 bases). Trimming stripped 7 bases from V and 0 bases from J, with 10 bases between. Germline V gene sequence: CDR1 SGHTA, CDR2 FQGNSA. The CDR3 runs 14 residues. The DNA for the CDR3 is TGTGCCAGCACCAGAAGGGGCTCTGGAAACACCATATATTTT. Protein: CASTRRGSGNTIYF.

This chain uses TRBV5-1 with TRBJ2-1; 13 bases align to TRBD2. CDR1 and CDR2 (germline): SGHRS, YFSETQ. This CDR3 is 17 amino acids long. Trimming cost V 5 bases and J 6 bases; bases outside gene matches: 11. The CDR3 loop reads CASRLRSGTSGTNEQFF. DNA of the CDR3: TGCGCCAGCAGACTCCGATCCGGGACTAGCGGGACCAATGAGCAGTTCTTC.